The rows below give T cell receptor beta chains drawn from one sample of a study of CD8 T cells in Susac syndrome. TCRdb reprocessed the immunoSEQ multiplex PCR reads with MiXCR, giving one entry per CDR3 protein. Altogether roughly 250,000 distinct CDR3 sequences are present, 90% to 97% being singletons, with the ten largest covering approximately 0.094%. Input material: CD4+ T cells from PBMCs. These receptor sequences come from a human donor with Susac syndrome. CDR3s include the opening cysteine and the closing phenylalanine or tryptophan. Only some rows state a clone size, as once, few, many or a class for expanded clones.

TRBV15,-,13,TRBJ1-1,CATSSVEGTEAFF
TRBV24-1,-,14,TRBJ2-3,CATAGSSGTDTQYF
TRBV14,-,16,TRBJ2-7,CASSRGQPTSSYEQYF
TRBV3-1,-,16,TRBJ2-1,CASSQVLAGGANEQFF
TRBV24-1,-,16,TRBJ2-7,CATSDTPGQGPYEQYF
TRBV11-2,-,14,TRBJ2-7,CASRAGGRAGEQYF
TRBV9,-,14,TRBJ2-3,CASSVGGLTDTQYF
TRBV12-3/TRBV12-4,-,14,TRBJ2-2,CASSLGSPTGELFF
TRBV6-2/TRBV6-3,-,13,TRBJ1-5,CASSRQGKQPQHF
TRBV9,-,16,TRBJ2-1,CASSVGILSSYNEQFF
TRBV5-1,few,15,TRBJ2-1,CASSLAAGIYNEQFF
TRBV5-6,-,12,TRBJ2-7,CASSLASYEQYF
TRBV12-5,-,11,TRBJ2-7,CASGSLGEQYF
TRBV5-1,-,13,TRBJ2-1,CASSLAGHSEQFF
TRBV3-1,-,14,TRBJ2-1,CASRGTSGRLAQFF
TRBV28,-,15,TRBJ2-5,CASSNPGQIEETQYF
TRBV28,once,14,TRBJ2-7,CASRPRLAGGEQYF
TRBV4-2,-,15,TRBJ1-5,CASSQDSPGVQPQHF
TRBV4-1,once,16,TRBJ2-1,CASRGGLAGGSGEQFF
TRBV29-1,-,14,TRBJ2-5,CSVKKSPTQETQYF
TRBV25-1,-,15,TRBJ2-5,CASGPWTGGEETQYF
TRBV10-3,-,18,TRBJ2-6,CAISRGALQDSGANVLTF
TRBV4-2,-,14,TRBJ1-2,CASSQAEGAGGYTF
TRBV14,-,14,TRBJ1-4,CASRRAGTNEKLFF
TRBV2,once,16,TRBJ2-5,CASSLGDRGLEETQYF
TRBV20-1,-,13,TRBJ1-2,CSARDRTQGDYTF
TRBV28,-,12,TRBJ1-1,CASSLNRYEAFF
TRBV5-6,-,14,TRBJ2-1,CASSRDFAYNEQFF
TRBV4-1,-,15,TRBJ2-5,CASSQDPGVRETQYF
TRBV5-4,-,14,TRBJ2-7,CASSPGRTSYEQYF
TRBV18,few,12,TRBJ2-1,CASSPQYNEQFF
TRBV3-1,-,13,TRBJ1-1,CASSQTIRSEAFF
TRBV2,-,13,TRBJ2-7,CASSRQALGEQYF
TRBV20-1,-,15,TRBJ2-1,CSARVTSGNYNEQFF
TRBV30,-,12,TRBJ1-2,CAWIPRGRGYTF